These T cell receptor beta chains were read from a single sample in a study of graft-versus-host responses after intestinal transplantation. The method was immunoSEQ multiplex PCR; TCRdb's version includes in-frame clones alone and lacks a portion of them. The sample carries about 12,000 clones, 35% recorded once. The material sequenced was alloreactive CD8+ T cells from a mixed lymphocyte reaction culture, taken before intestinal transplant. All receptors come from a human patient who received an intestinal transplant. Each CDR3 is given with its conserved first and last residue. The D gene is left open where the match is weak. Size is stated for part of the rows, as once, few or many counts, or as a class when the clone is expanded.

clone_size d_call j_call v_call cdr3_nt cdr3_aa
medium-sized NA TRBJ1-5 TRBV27 TGTGCCAGCAGTTTGGGGGGCGACAATCAGCCCCAGCATTTT CASSLGGDNQPQHF
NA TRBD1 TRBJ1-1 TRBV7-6 TGTGCCAGCAGCTCATACGTGACAGGGTATACTGAAGCTTTCTTT CASSSYVTGYTEAFF
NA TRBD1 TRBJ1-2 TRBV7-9 TGTGCCAGCAGCTTTGAGACAGGGGAGAAGCCCTATGGCTACACCTTC CASSFETGEKPYGYTF
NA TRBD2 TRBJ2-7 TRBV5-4 TGTGCCAGCAGCTTGGGGTTGCGGGAGATTGGTTACGAGCAGTACTTC CASSLGLREIGYEQYF
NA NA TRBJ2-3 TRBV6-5 TGTGCCAGCAGTTACGGGGGAATCACAGATACGCAGTATTTT CASSYGGITDTQYF
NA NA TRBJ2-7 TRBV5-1 TGCGCCAGCAGCTTGGGGATAGCGGACGAGCAGTACTTC CASSLGIADEQYF
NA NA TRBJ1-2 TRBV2 TGTGCCAGCAGTGAGGTGGGCAGAGCGTATGGCTACACCTTC CASSEVGRAYGYTF
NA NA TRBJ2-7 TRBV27 TGTGCCAGCAGAGTGTCTCCGGACAGCACCTACGAGCAGTACTTC CASRVSPDSTYEQYF
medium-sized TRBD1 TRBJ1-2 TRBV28 TGTGCCAGCAGCCCGACAGGGTTTTATGGCTACACCTTC CASSPTGFYGYTF
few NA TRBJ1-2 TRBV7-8 TGTGCCAGCAGCTTCGGAGACAGATCCTATAACTATGGCTACACCTTC CASSFGDRSYNYGYTF
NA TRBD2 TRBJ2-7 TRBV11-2 TGTGCCAGCAGCTTGACTAGCGGGAGTCTTATCGAGCAGTACTTC CASSLTSGSLIEQYF
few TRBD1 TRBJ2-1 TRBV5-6 TGTGCCAGCAGCGACAGGGGGGGGACCTACAATGAGCAGTTCTTC CASSDRGGTYNEQFF
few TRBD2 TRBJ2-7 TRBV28 TGTGCCAGCAGTTTGTCGCTCAAAATGTTGATGCGGGAGGGCCTAACCTACGAGCAGTACTTC CASSLSLKMLMREGLTYEQYF
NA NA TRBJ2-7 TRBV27 TGTGCCAGCAGTCCGCTCAGCTCCTACGAGCAGTACTTC CASSPLSSYEQYF
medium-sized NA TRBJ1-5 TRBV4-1 TGCGCCAGCAGCCAAGAGACGGGGGACCAGCCCCAGCATTTT CASSQETGDQPQHF
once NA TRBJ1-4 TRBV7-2 TGTGCCAGCAGCTTAGGTGGCGGACGACTGTTTTTT CASSLGGGRLFF
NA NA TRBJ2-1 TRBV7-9 TGTACCAGCAGCCTTCGGACAGACTACAATGAGCAGTTCTTC CTSSLRTDYNEQFF
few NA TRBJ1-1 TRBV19 TGTGCCAGTACGGTGGGGTACACTGAAGCTTTCTTT CASTVGYTEAFF
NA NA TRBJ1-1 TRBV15 TGTGCCACCAGCAGAGTAGGGGGGTCCACTGAAGCTTTCTTT CATSRVGGSTEAFF
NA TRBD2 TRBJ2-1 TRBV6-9 TGTGCCAGCAGTCGACTAGCGGGAGCCTACGATGAGCAGTTCTTC CASSRLAGAYDEQFF
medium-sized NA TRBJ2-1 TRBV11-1 TGTGCCAGCACCGAGGTCACGTACAATGAGCAGTTCTTC CASTEVTYNEQFF
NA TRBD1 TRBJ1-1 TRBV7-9 TGTGCCAGCACCCCAGTCAGAGGGGGCGAGAACACTGAAGCTTTCTTT CASTPVRGGENTEAFF
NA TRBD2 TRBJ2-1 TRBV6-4 TGTGCCAGCAGCTACGGGACTAGCGGGAATGAGCAGTTCTTC CASSYGTSGNEQFF